By sample fraction, the clone carrying this TCR beta chain is medium-sized. This sample is part of a study of metastatic and nonmetastatic thyroid tumors. Treatment of any kind had been given to no patient before thyroid surgery. From germline, CDR1 is SNHLY and CDR2 FYNNEI. V was shortened by 4 bases and J by 2 bases, with 9 bases between the two germline ends. The CDR3 consists of 13 residues. How the authors handled the data: The study built a papillary thyroid cancer distant-metastasis classifier from CDR3 differences across clinicopathological groups. Via MiXCR, TCRdb re-called the PCR reads. These V and J calls are TCRdb output, not the study's own analysis. The profile shows 20,000 to 25,000 clones, roughly 24% of them singletons.

J is TRBJ2-7 and V is TRBV2; perhaps TRBD1 as D (5 bases). This clonotype was obtained from a female donor with papillary thyroid cancer or a benign thyroid nodule (not recorded which). Some clones in this sample may be carry-over from other donors' samples. What was sequenced was tumor tissue. For the CDR3, the DNA is TGTGCCAGCAGTGCGACAGAGACCTACGAGCAGTACTTC. Translating gives CASSATETYEQYF.